This T cell receptor beta chain was found in a study of blood T cell repertoires in COVID-19. Profiling relied on immunoSEQ multiplex PCR, and the TCRdb table lists in-frame clones only, not all of them. The data hold under 250,000 clones, with approximately 84% observed a single time. This TCR derives from a woman aged 55-75 years with acute or convalescent COVID-19. Input material: peripheral blood.

CDR3 in amino acids: CASSHDRGRGYTF. DNA for the CDR3: TGTGCCAGCAGCCACGACAGGGGCCGGGGCTACACCTTC. The genes are TRBV11-2 and TRBJ1-2; 8 bases fit TRBD1. Germline values: CDR1 SGHAT, CDR2 FQNNGV. J gave up 8 bases and V 5 bases, and 7 bases lay outside the gene matches. The CDR3 covers 13 residues.